The 7 T cell receptor beta chains below were found in one sample sequenced in a study of T cell changes during pregnancy in multiple sclerosis. Sequenced by immunoSEQ multiplex PCR; TCRdb stores in-frame clones only, minus some. The sample carries about 73,000 clones, around 94% recorded once. The sample was peripheral blood, taken in the third trimester of pregnancy. The receptors come from a female donor in good health, enrolled as a control in a pregnancy study.

This clone appeared a few times. The genes are TRBV5-6 and TRBJ2-2, with 8 nucleotides matching TRBD2. The CDR3 is 16 residues long. J lost 7 bases, V lost 2 bases, and 10 bases had no gene match. The germline V gene encodes CDR1 SGHDT and CDR2 YYEEEE. The CDR3 is CASSFGPGGQSGELFF. DNA for the CDR3: TGTGCCAGCAGCTTCGGACCGGGGGGGCAAAGCGGGGAGCTGTTTTTT.

The rearrangement uses TRBV7-3 and TRBJ2-7; D unclear. CDR1 and CDR2 (germline): SGHTA, FQGTGA. Trimming removed 2 bases at V and 4 bases at J, with 9 bases between. The CDR3 contains 13 residues. The CDR3: CASSLELNYEQYF. CDR3 bases: TGTGCCAGCAGCTTAGAACTAAATTACGAGCAGTACTTC.

The chain combines TRBV4-1 with TRBJ1-6, with D perhaps matching TRBD1 (6 bases). The CDR3 covers 17 residues. V lost 4 bases, J lost 6 bases, and 19 bases lay in between. Germline V gene data show CDR1 as MGHRA and CDR2 as YSYEKL. The CDR3 coding sequence is TGCGCCAGCAGCCCCTTCCAGCTACAGGGTGGTAATTCACCCCTCCACTTT. It codes for CASSPFQLQGGNSPLHF.

The rearrangement links TRBV23-1 to TRBJ2-5; 9 positions agree with TRBD2. TRBV23-1 is an ORF; its function is uncertain. The junction had 4 bases not matched to a gene; V was cut back by 4 bases and J by 1 base. The CDR3 loop spans 15 amino acids. CDR3 DNA sequence: TGCGCCAGCAGTCTGACGGGACTAGCCCAAGAGACCCAGTACTTC. Protein: CASSLTGLAQETQYF.

The chain combines TRBV18 with TRBJ2-4; 9 bases are a match to TRBD2. V trimming: 2 bases; J trimming: 5 bases; junction bases outside the gene matches: 10. Germline V CDR1 and CDR2: KGHSH, LQKENI. The CDR3 extends over 17 amino acids. This CDR3 is CASSPGIQTSGENIQYF. The CDR3 DNA is TGTGCCAGCTCACCAGGCATCCAGACTAGCGGCGAAAACATTCAGTACTTC.

The rearrangement links TRBV6-1 to TRBJ1-4, with 8 bases fitting TRBD1. The CDR3 is made up of 14 amino acids. The trim removed 6 bases at V and 4 bases at J, leaving 4 bases unmatched. CDR1 and CDR2 from the germline V gene are MNHNS and SASEGT. CDR3 region: CASRQGGGNEKLFF. DNA for the CDR3: TGTGCCAGCAGACAGGGGGGGGGTAATGAAAAACTGTTTTTT.

V usage is TRBV5-6 and J usage is TRBJ2-5; D unclear. V lost 0 bases to trimming and J lost 5 bases, with 5 bases between them. Germline V gives CDR1 SGHDT, CDR2 YYEEEE. The length of the CDR3 is 12 residues. The CDR3 sequence: CASSLAGETQYF. CDR3 nucleotide sequence: TGTGCCAGCAGCTTGGCCGGGGAGACCCAGTACTTC.